Listed below are T cell receptor beta chains from one sample, sequenced in a study of cytomegalovirus exposure and HLA in healthy donors. Only in-frame clones appear in the TCRdb table, and some are missing; sequencing was by immunoSEQ multiplex PCR. This table has 100,000 or so clones, around two thirds appearing once. The sample consisted of PBMCs. Receptors were obtained from a man in his fifties or sixties in good health and CMV-seropositive. Both conserved end residues are part of each CDR3. A D gene is named only where the DNA matches it firmly. Only some rows state a clone size, as once, few, many or a class for expanded clones.

d_call: TRBD1; clone_size: -; j_call: TRBJ2-1; v_call: TRBV19; cdr3_aa: CASSAYSGTDHNEQFF; cdr3_nt: TGTGCCAGTAGCGCCTACTCCGGGACAGACCACAATGAGCAGTTCTTC
d_call: -; clone_size: -; j_call: TRBJ1-2; v_call: TRBV29-1; cdr3_aa: CSVGEKGGYTF; cdr3_nt: TGCAGCGTCGGGGAAAAGGGTGGCTACACCTTC
d_call: TRBD1; clone_size: few; j_call: TRBJ1-2; v_call: TRBV6-1; cdr3_aa: CASSGDRGQIYGYTF; cdr3_nt: TGTGCCAGCAGTGGCGACAGGGGTCAGATCTATGGCTACACCTTC
d_call: -; clone_size: -; j_call: TRBJ1-6; v_call: TRBV28; cdr3_aa: CASSLPRQNSPLHF; cdr3_nt: TGTGCCAGCAGTTTACCCAGACAGAATTCACCCCTCCACTTT
d_call: -; clone_size: -; j_call: TRBJ1-4; v_call: TRBV18; cdr3_aa: CASSRGDSNEKLFF; cdr3_nt: TGTGCCAGCTCCCGGGGGGATTCTAATGAAAAACTGTTTTTT
d_call: TRBD1; clone_size: few; j_call: TRBJ2-2; v_call: TRBV19; cdr3_aa: CASSSPATGTPNTGELFF; cdr3_nt: TGTGCCAGTAGTAGTCCCGCGACAGGGACACCGAACACCGGGGAGCTGTTTTTT
d_call: -; clone_size: -; j_call: TRBJ1-1; v_call: TRBV2; cdr3_aa: CASIRDSGGNTEAFF; cdr3_nt: TGTGCCAGCATCCGAGACTCCGGCGGGAACACTGAAGCTTTCTTT
d_call: TRBD2; clone_size: -; j_call: TRBJ2-1; v_call: TRBV5-6; cdr3_aa: CASSLTSGWDSEQFF; cdr3_nt: TGTGCCAGCAGCTTGACTAGCGGTTGGGATAGTGAGCAGTTCTTC
d_call: -; clone_size: -; j_call: TRBJ1-5; v_call: TRBV5-4; cdr3_aa: CASSFGGNQPQHF; cdr3_nt: TGTGCCAGCAGCTTTGGAGGCAATCAGCCCCAGCATTTT
d_call: TRBD1; clone_size: -; j_call: TRBJ2-7; v_call: TRBV5-1; cdr3_aa: CASSSDQGADEQYF; cdr3_nt: TGCGCCAGCAGCTCTGATCAGGGGGCGGACGAGCAGTACTTC
d_call: -; clone_size: -; j_call: TRBJ1-2; v_call: TRBV5-4; cdr3_aa: CASTYGQSLYGYTF; cdr3_nt: TGTGCCAGCACCTACGGACAGAGTCTCTATGGCTACACCTTC
d_call: TRBD1; clone_size: -; j_call: TRBJ1-2; v_call: TRBV27; cdr3_aa: CASSPGTGNLLGYTF; cdr3_nt: TGTGCCAGCAGTCCCGGGACAGGGAATTTACTCGGCTACACCTTC
d_call: TRBD2; clone_size: -; j_call: TRBJ2-7; v_call: TRBV2; cdr3_aa: CASWSGRSYEQYF; cdr3_nt: TGTGCCAGCTGGAGCGGGAGGTCGTACGAGCAGTACTTC
d_call: TRBD1; clone_size: -; j_call: TRBJ1-1; v_call: TRBV4-2; cdr3_aa: CASSQVLGRGRPEAFF; cdr3_nt: TGTGCCAGCAGCCAAGTTCTAGGCAGGGGGAGGCCTGAAGCTTTCTTT
d_call: -; clone_size: -; j_call: TRBJ1-2; v_call: TRBV4-2; cdr3_aa: CASSQDLGTLRGYGYTF; cdr3_nt: TGTGCCAGCAGCCAAGATCTAGGGACATTACGTGGCTATGGCTACACCTTC
d_call: -; clone_size: -; j_call: TRBJ2-5; v_call: TRBV5-1; cdr3_aa: CASYRAPGETQYF; cdr3_nt: TGCGCCAGCTATCGCGCCCCTGGAGAGACCCAGTACTTC
d_call: -; clone_size: -; j_call: TRBJ1-3; v_call: TRBV7-9; cdr3_aa: CASSLREGLRAGNTIYF; cdr3_nt: TGTGCCAGCAGCCTCCGGGAGGGTCTTAGAGCTGGAAACACCATATATTTT
d_call: TRBD1; clone_size: -; j_call: TRBJ2-7; v_call: TRBV11-2; cdr3_aa: CASSLAAGGELEQYF; cdr3_nt: TGTGCCAGCAGCTTAGCCGCAGGGGGCGAGTTGGAGCAGTACTTC
d_call: TRBD1; clone_size: once; j_call: TRBJ2-3; v_call: TRBV7-6; cdr3_aa: CASSLAGDRGRSDTQYF; cdr3_nt: TGTGCCAGCAGCTTAGCCGGGGACAGGGGGCGGTCAGATACGCAGTATTTT
d_call: -; clone_size: -; j_call: TRBJ1-1; v_call: TRBV21-1; cdr3_aa: CASSKEVSNTEAFF; cdr3_nt: TGTGCCAGCAGCAAGGAGGTCTCGAACACTGAAGCTTTCTTT
d_call: -; clone_size: -; j_call: TRBJ1-5; v_call: TRBV11-3; cdr3_aa: CASSLVLLGTCNQPQHF; cdr3_nt: TGTGCCAGCAGCTTGGTCTTGTTGGGGACATGCAATCAGCCCCAGCATTTT
d_call: -; clone_size: -; j_call: TRBJ1-2; v_call: TRBV6-6; cdr3_aa: CASSLRGGLYGYTF; cdr3_nt: TGTGCCAGCAGTCTTCGAGGGGGTCTTTATGGCTACACCTTC
d_call: TRBD1; clone_size: -; j_call: TRBJ2-5; v_call: TRBV5-1; cdr3_aa: CASSSQGETQYF; cdr3_nt: TGCGCCAGCAGTTCACAGGGGGAGACCCAGTACTTC
d_call: TRBD1; clone_size: few; j_call: TRBJ2-3; v_call: TRBV5-1; cdr3_aa: CASSLGQGADTQYF; cdr3_nt: TGCGCCAGCAGCTTGGGGCAGGGGGCAGATACGCAGTATTTT
d_call: -; clone_size: few; j_call: TRBJ1-1; v_call: TRBV6-5; cdr3_aa: CAGTRDSTEAFF; cdr3_nt: TGTGCCGGAACCAGGGATAGCACTGAAGCTTTCTTT
d_call: TRBD1; clone_size: -; j_call: TRBJ1-3; v_call: TRBV5-1; cdr3_aa: CASSLAGGTGVGNTIYF; cdr3_nt: TGCGCCAGCAGCTTGGCCGGGGGAACAGGGGTCGGAAACACCATATATTTT
d_call: -; clone_size: -; j_call: TRBJ1-6; v_call: TRBV4-1; cdr3_aa: CASSQDSRITENSPLHF; cdr3_nt: TGCGCCAGCAGCCAAGATAGTAGGATTACGGAGAATTCACCCCTCCACTTT
d_call: TRBD1; clone_size: -; j_call: TRBJ2-5; v_call: TRBV5-6; cdr3_aa: CASSLGAQGAGETQYF; cdr3_nt: TGTGCCAGCAGCTTGGGAGCCCAGGGGGCCGGAGAGACCCAGTACTTC
d_call: TRBD1; clone_size: -; j_call: TRBJ2-1; v_call: TRBV6-5; cdr3_aa: CASSRDSLPLNEQFF; cdr3_nt: TGTGCCAGCAGTCGGGACAGCTTACCCCTCAATGAGCAGTTCTTC
d_call: -; clone_size: -; j_call: TRBJ2-7; v_call: TRBV4-1; cdr3_aa: CASSQSAGSYEQYF; cdr3_nt: TGCGCCAGCAGCCAATCGGCAGGGTCCTACGAGCAGTACTTC
d_call: -; clone_size: few; j_call: TRBJ1-2; v_call: TRBV7-9; cdr3_aa: CSSSRTDYGYTF; cdr3_nt: TGTTCCAGCAGCCGGACAGACTATGGCTACACCTTC
d_call: -; clone_size: -; j_call: TRBJ1-6; v_call: TRBV10-1; cdr3_aa: CASTDLYNSPLHF; cdr3_nt: TGCGCCAGCACAGATCTTTATAATTCACCCCTCCACTTT
d_call: -; clone_size: -; j_call: TRBJ2-7; v_call: TRBV6-5; cdr3_aa: CASSYGGSYEQYF; cdr3_nt: TGTGCCAGCAGTTACGGCGGTTCCTACGAGCAGTACTTC
d_call: TRBD2; clone_size: -; j_call: TRBJ2-1; v_call: TRBV5-5; cdr3_aa: CASSIGLAALFYEQFF; cdr3_nt: TGTGCCAGCAGCATCGGACTAGCGGCACTTTTCTATGAGCAGTTCTTC
d_call: -; clone_size: -; j_call: TRBJ2-2; v_call: TRBV7-8; cdr3_aa: CASTRTPGTGELFF; cdr3_nt: TGTGCCAGCACCCGGACCCCGGGGACCGGGGAGCTGTTTTTT
d_call: TRBD2; clone_size: -; j_call: TRBJ2-1; v_call: TRBV7-8; cdr3_aa: CASSLLRLAGVNEQFF; cdr3_nt: TGTGCCAGCAGCTTACTCAGACTAGCGGGAGTCAATGAGCAGTTCTTC
d_call: -; clone_size: -; j_call: TRBJ1-2; v_call: TRBV10-3; cdr3_aa: CAISPLVNYGYTF; cdr3_nt: TGTGCCATCAGCCCCCTAGTTAACTATGGCTACACCTTC
d_call: -; clone_size: few; j_call: TRBJ1-1; v_call: TRBV5-1; cdr3_aa: CASSVGGQGTEAFF; cdr3_nt: TGCGCCAGCAGCGTGGGCGGGCAGGGGACTGAAGCTTTCTTT
d_call: TRBD1; clone_size: -; j_call: TRBJ1-5; v_call: TRBV6-1; cdr3_aa: CASSATPSRDRDPGHF; cdr3_nt: TGTGCCAGCAGTGCAACTCCCTCCCGGGACAGGGACCCCGGGCATTTT
d_call: TRBD1; clone_size: -; j_call: TRBJ2-7; v_call: TRBV9; cdr3_aa: CASSVGSGTGAYEQYF; cdr3_nt: TGTGCCAGCAGCGTAGGTTCCGGGACAGGGGCTTACGAGCAGTACTTC
d_call: TRBD1; clone_size: -; j_call: TRBJ1-5; v_call: TRBV10-1; cdr3_aa: CASTYDPGTGDDQPQHF; cdr3_nt: TGCGCCAGCACTTACGACCCCGGGACAGGAGACGATCAGCCCCAGCATTTT
d_call: -; clone_size: -; j_call: TRBJ1-2; v_call: TRBV6-1; cdr3_aa: CASSEYRSGWSGYTF; cdr3_nt: TGTGCCAGCAGTGAATATCGATCCGGATGGAGTGGCTACACCTTC
d_call: -; clone_size: -; j_call: TRBJ2-7; v_call: TRBV5-1; cdr3_aa: CASSPTSDSRIYEQYF; cdr3_nt: TGCGCCAGCAGCCCGACGTCGGACAGTCGCATTTACGAGCAGTACTTC
d_call: -; clone_size: -; j_call: TRBJ2-1; v_call: TRBV20-1; cdr3_aa: CSAPYYNEQFF; cdr3_nt: TGCAGTGCCCCTTACTACAATGAGCAGTTCTTC
d_call: -; clone_size: -; j_call: TRBJ2-7; v_call: TRBV9; cdr3_aa: CASSVAGMSYEQYF; cdr3_nt: TGTGCCAGCAGCGTAGCGGGTATGTCCTACGAGCAGTACTTC